The clone carrying this TCR beta chain is deemed medium-sized. As yet, its antigen is unknown. The V gene lost 6 bases and the J gene lost 4 bases, with 9 bases spanning the gap. Looked up from germline, CDR1 is MNHEY and CDR2 is SVGAGI. The CDR3 sequence is 13 residues long. The data derive from a study of T cell responses to AZD1222 COVID-19 vaccine. Study-wide results and limits: No day 14 peak samples; only post-peak repertoires were characterized.

Assay: immunoSEQ multiplex PCR; the TCRdb copy retains only in-frame clones and omits some. The sample lists some 200,000 clones, more than 85% occurring once. This clonotype originated in an adult who received the AZD1222 COVID-19 vaccine. The specimen comprised peripheral blood, sampled 28 days after the second AZD1222 dose. This chain joins TRBV6-5 and TRBJ2-2; no definite D call. This CDR3 is CASSLDFTGELFF. The CDR3 coding sequence is TGTGCCAGCAGCCTCGATTTCACCGGGGAGCTGTTTTTT.